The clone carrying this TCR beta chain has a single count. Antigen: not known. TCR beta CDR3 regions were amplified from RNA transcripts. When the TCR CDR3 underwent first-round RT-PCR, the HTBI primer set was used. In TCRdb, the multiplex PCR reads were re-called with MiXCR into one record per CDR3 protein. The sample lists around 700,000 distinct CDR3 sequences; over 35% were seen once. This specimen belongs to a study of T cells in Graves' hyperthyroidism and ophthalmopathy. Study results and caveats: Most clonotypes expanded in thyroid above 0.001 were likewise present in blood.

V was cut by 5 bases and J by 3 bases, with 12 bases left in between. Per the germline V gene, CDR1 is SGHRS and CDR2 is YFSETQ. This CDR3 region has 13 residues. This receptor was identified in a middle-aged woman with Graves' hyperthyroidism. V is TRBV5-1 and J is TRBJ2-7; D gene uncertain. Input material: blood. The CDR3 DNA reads TGCGCCAGCAGTGGGGATGGGGACTACGAGCAGTACTTC. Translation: CASSGDGDYEQYF.